This T cell receptor (beta chain) derives from a study of blood T cell repertoires in COVID-19. Study-wide background: PBMCs, B-cell-depleted T cells, or T cells provided the cDNA or gDNA that made up the material.

The germline gives CDR1 MDHEN, CDR2 SYDVKM. The CDR3 length is 13 residues. Losses at the gene ends were 6 bases for V and 8 bases for J; bases not matched to a gene: 7. Participants were aged about 18 to 89 years, lived in some 23 US areas, and enrolled virtually. Researchers sorted participants into cohorts using their self-reported clinical history. Libraries were prepared by immunoSEQ multiplex PCR; TCRdb keeps only in-frame clonotypes and omits some of them. The sample holds fewer than 300,000 clones, about 87% seen once. The sample taken for sequencing was PBMCs or T cells enriched from blood (not recorded which). The V and J genes are TRBV28 and TRBJ1-2; TRBD1 aligns across 9 bases. The TCR comes from a woman aged 40 to 50 with acute COVID-19. CDR3 coding DNA: TGTGCCAGCAGAAACAGGGGGCCGGGGGGCTACACCTTC. Amino acids: CASRNRGPGGYTF.